The entry that follows covers one T cell receptor beta chain sequence. Per germline, CDR1 MNHNS and CDR2 SASEGT. The CDR3 loop spans 13 amino acids. Between the trimmed V and J ends, which lost 2 bases and 5 bases, there was a span of 7 bases. Original methodology: Nucleated cell counts were estimated from reference gene primer amplification. Libraries were prepared by immunoSEQ multiplex PCR; TCRdb keeps only in-frame clonotypes and omits some of them. D and trimming come from the DNA, and the V and J calls and clone size come from that table. The sample carries around 86,000 clones, approximately 86% recorded once. The sample comes from a study of blood T cell repertoires in COVID-19. Whole-study context: COVID-19 samples, acute and convalescent, were from the United States, Italy and Spain. Nucleic acid was either cDNA or gDNA, and it came from T cells, B-cell-depleted T cells, or PBMCs.

The chain joins TRBV6-1 to TRBJ2-4; possible D gene TRBD2, 5 bases. The sequenced sample consisted of peripheral blood. This TCR was recovered from a woman of 80 years or more with acute or convalescent COVID-19. In nucleotides, the CDR3 is TGTGCCAGCAGTGAATGGCGGGAAAACATTCAGTACTTC. It specifies CASSEWRENIQYF.